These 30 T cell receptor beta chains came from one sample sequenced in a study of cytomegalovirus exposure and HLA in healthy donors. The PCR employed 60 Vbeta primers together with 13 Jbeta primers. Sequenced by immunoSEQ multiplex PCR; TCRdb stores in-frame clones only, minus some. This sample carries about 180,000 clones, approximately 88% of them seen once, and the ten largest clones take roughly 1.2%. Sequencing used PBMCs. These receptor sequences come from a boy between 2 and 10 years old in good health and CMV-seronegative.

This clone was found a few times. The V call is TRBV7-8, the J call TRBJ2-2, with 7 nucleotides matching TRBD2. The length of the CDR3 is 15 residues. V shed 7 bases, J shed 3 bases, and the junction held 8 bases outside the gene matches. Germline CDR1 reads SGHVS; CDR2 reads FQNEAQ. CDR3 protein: CASKRGRDDTGELFF. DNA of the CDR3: TGTGCCAGCAAGCGGGGCAGGGATGACACCGGGGAGCTGTTTTTT.

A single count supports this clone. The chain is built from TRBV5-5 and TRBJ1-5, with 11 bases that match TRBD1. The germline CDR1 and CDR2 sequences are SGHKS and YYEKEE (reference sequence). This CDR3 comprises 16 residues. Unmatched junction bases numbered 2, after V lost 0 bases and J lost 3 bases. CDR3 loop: CASSLVGQGDNQPQHF. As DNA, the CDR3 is TGTGCCAGCAGCTTGGTGGGACAGGGGGACAATCAGCCCCAGCATTTT.

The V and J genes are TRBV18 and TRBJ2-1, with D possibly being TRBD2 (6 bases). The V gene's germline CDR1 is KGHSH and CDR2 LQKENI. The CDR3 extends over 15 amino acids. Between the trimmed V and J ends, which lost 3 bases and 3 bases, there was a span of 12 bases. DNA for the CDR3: TGTGCCAGCTCACCGGGGCGGGGACTCTACAATGAGCAGTTCTTC. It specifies CASSPGRGLYNEQFF. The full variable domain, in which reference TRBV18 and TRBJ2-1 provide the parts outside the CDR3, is NAGVMQNPRHLVRRRGQEARLRCSPMKGHSHVYWYRQLPEEGLKFMVYLQKENIIDESGMPKERFSAEFPKEGPSILRIQQVVRGDSAAYFCASSPGRGLYNEQFFGPGTRLTVL.

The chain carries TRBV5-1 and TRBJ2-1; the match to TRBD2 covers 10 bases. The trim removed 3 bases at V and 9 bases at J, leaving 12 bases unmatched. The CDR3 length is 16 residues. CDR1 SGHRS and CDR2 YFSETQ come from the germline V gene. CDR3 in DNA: TGCGCCAGCAGCTCCCGGGAACTAGCGGGACACAGTGAGCAGTTCTTC. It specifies CASSSRELAGHSEQFF. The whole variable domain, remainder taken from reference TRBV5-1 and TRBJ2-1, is KAGVTQTPRYLIKTRGQQVTLSCSPISGHRSVSWYQQTPGQGLQFLFEYFSETQRNKGNFPGRFSGRQFSNSRSEMNVSTLELGDSALYLCASSSRELAGHSEQFFGPGTRLTVL.

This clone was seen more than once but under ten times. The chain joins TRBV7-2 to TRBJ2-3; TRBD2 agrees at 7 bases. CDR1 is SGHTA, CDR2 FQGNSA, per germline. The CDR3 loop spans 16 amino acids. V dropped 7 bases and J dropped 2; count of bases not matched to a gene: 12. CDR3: CASIQAGTIPTDTQYF. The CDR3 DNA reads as TGTGCCAGCATCCAGGCAGGGACTATACCCACAGATACGCAGTATTTT.

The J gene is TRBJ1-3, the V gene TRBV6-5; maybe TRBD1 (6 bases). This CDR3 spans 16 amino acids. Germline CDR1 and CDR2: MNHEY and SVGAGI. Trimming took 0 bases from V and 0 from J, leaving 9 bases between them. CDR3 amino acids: CASSYSQGPSGNTIYF. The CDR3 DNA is TGTGCCAGCAGTTACTCCCAGGGGCCCTCTGGAAACACCATATATTTT.

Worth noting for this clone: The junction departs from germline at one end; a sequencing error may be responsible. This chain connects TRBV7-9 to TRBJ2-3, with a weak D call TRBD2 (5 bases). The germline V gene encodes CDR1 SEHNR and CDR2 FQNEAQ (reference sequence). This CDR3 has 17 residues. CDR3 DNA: TGTTCCAGCAGCTTAGCGCCATTGGCTCCCAGCGGAGATACGCAGTATTTT. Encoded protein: CSSSLAPLAPSGDTQYF. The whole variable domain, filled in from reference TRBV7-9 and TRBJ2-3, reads DTGVSQNPRHKITKRGQNVTFRCDPISEHNRLYWYRQTLGQGPEFLTYFQNEAQLEKSRLLSDRFSAERPKGSFSTLEIQRTEQGDSAMYLCSSSLAPLAPSGDTQYFGPGTRLTVL.

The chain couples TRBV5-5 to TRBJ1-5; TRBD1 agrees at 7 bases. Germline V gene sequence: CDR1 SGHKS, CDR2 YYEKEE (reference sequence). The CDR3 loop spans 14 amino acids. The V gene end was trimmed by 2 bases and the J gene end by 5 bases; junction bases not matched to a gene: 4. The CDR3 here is CASSFDRVDQPQHF. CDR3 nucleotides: TGTGCCAGCAGCTTTGACAGGGTCGATCAGCCCCAGCATTTT.

CDR3: CASSIRTSGYTGELFF. The DNA of the CDR3 is TGTGCCAGTAGTATTCGGACTAGCGGCTACACCGGGGAGCTGTTTTTT. This chain links TRBV19 with TRBJ2-2; 10 bases are shared with TRBD2. The length of the CDR3 is 16 residues. Trimming cost V 3 bases and J 3 bases; bases outside gene matches: 4. In germline, CDR1 is LNHDA, CDR2 SQIVND (reference sequence).

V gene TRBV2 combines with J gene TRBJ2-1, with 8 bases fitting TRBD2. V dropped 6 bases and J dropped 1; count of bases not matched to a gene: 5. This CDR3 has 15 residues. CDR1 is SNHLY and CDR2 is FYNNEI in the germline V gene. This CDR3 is CASSPAGGSYNEQFF. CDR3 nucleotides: TGTGCCAGCAGCCCGGCGGGGGGATCCTACAATGAGCAGTTCTTC.

CDR3 loop: CASSLTGEPYEQYF. As DNA, the CDR3 is TGTGCCAGCAGTTTAACGGGAGAACCGTATGAGCAGTACTTC. The chain couples TRBV27 to TRBJ2-7; the D gene is possibly TRBD2 (6 bases). Germline values: CDR1 MNHEY, CDR2 SMNVEV (reference sequence). Trimming took off 2 bases at V and 7 bases at J, with 15 bases between the two ends. The CDR3 totals 14 residues.

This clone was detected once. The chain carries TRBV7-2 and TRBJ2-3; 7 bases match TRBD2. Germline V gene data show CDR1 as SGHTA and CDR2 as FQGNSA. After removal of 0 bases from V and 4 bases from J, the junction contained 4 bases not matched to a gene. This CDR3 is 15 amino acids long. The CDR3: CASSLASRGADTQYF. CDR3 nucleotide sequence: TGTGCCAGCAGCTTAGCATCTCGGGGGGCAGATACGCAGTATTTT.

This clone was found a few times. The CDR3 loop is CASSKTGNNEQFF. In nucleotides, the CDR3 is TGTGCCAGCAGCAAGACAGGGAACAATGAGCAGTTCTTC. V usage is TRBV7-9 and J usage is TRBJ2-1; 7 positions match TRBD1. Germline-derived CDR1 and CDR2 are SEHNR and FQNEAQ (reference sequence). The CDR3 extends over 13 amino acids. V was clipped by 5 bases and J by 5 bases; unmatched bases: 3.

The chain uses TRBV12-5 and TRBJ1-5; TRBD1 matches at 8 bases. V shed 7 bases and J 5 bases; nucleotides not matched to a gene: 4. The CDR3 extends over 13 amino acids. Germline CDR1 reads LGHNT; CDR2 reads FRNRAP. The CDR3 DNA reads TGTGCTAGTGATGAACAGGGGGATCAGCCCCAGCATTTT. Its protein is CASDEQGDQPQHF.

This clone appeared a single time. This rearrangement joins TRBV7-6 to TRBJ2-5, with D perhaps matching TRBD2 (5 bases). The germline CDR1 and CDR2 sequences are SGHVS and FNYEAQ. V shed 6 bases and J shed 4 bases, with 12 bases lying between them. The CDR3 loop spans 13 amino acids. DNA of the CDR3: TGTGCCAGCAGTAACCCTAGCACAGAGACCCAGTACTTC. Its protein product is CASSNPSTETQYF.

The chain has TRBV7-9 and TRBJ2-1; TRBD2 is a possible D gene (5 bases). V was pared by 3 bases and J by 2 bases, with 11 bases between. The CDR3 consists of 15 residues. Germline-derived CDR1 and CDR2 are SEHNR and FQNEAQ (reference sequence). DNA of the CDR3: TGTGCCAGCAGCTTGGAACTAGGACCCTACAATGAGCAGTTCTTC. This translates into CASSLELGPYNEQFF.

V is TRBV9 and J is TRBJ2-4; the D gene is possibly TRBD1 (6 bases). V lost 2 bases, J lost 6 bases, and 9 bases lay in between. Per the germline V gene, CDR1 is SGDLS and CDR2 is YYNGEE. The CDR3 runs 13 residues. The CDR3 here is CASSVGRGNIQYF. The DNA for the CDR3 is TGTGCCAGCAGCGTGGGCAGGGGAAACATTCAGTACTTC.

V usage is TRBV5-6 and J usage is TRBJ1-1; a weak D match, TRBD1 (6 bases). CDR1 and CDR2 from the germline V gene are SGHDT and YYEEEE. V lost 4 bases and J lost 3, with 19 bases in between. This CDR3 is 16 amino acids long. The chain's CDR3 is CASSPTWTAGDTEAFF. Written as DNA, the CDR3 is TGTGCCAGCAGCCCCACCTGGACAGCAGGGGACACTGAAGCTTTCTTT.

The chain's CDR3 is CAWSVGTRSEQFF. CDR3 coding DNA: TGTGCCTGGAGTGTCGGGACTAGGAGTGAGCAGTTCTTC. The V gene is TRBV30, the J gene TRBJ2-1, with TRBD2 matching over 8 bases. CDR1 GTSNPN and CDR2 SVGIG come from the germline V gene (reference sequence). The CDR3 loop spans 13 amino acids. The V segment lost 0 bases and the J segment 9 bases; nucleotides outside the gene matches: 4.

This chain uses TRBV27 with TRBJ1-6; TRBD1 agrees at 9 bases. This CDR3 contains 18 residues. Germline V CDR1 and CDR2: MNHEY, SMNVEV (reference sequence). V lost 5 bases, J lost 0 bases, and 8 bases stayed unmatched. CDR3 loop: CASSLWGQGSSYNSPLHF. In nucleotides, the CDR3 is TGTGCCAGCAGTCTCTGGGGACAGGGAAGCTCCTATAATTCACCCCTCCACTTT.

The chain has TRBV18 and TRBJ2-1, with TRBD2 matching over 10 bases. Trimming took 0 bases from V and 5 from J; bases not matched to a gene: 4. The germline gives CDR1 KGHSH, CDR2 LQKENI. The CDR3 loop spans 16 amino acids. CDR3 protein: CASSPPSGRFHNEQFF. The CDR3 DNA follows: TGTGCCAGCTCACCACCTAGCGGGAGGTTCCACAATGAGCAGTTCTTC.

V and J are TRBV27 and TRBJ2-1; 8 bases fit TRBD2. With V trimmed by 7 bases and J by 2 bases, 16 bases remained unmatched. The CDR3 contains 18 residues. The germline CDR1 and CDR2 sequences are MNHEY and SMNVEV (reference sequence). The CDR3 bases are TGTGCCAGCACCCCCACTTACGGACCGGGGGGGACCTACAATGAGCAGTTCTTC. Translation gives CASTPTYGPGGTYNEQFF.

The DNA for the CDR3 is TGTGCCAGCAGCGTAGGACAGGGGCATGTAAATGAGCAGTTCTTC. It encodes CASSVGQGHVNEQFF. The chain combines TRBV9 with TRBJ2-1, with TRBD1 matching over 8 bases. The trim removed 0 bases at V and 7 bases at J, leaving 6 bases unmatched. This CDR3 comprises 15 residues. Looked up from germline, CDR1 is SGDLS and CDR2 is YYNGEE. Supplemented by reference TRBV9 and TRBJ2-1, the full variable domain reads DSGVTQTPKHLITATGQRVTLRCSPRSGDLSVYWYQQSLDQGLQFLIQYYNGEERAKGNILERFSAQQFPDLHSELNLSSLELGDSALYFCASSVGQGHVNEQFFGPGTRLTVL.

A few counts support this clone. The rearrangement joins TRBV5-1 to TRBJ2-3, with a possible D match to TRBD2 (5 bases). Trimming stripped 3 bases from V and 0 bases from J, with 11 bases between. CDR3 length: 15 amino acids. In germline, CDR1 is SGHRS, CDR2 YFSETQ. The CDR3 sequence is CASSSAGDSTDTQYF. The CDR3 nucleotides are TGCGCCAGCAGCTCCGCGGGTGACAGCACAGATACGCAGTATTTT.

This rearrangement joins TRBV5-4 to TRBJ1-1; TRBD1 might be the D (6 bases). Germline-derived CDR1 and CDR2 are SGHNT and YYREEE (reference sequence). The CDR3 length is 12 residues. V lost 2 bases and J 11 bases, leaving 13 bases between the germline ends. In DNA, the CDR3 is TGTGCCAGCAGCTTAAGGGACAACATTGCTTTCTTT. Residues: CASSLRDNIAFF.

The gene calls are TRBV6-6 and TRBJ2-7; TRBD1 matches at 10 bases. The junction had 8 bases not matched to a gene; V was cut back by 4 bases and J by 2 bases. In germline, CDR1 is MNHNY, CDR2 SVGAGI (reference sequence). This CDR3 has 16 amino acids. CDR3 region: CASSSLGGQGAYEQYF. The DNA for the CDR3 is TGTGCCAGCAGTTCCCTGGGCGGACAGGGGGCCTACGAGCAGTACTTC.

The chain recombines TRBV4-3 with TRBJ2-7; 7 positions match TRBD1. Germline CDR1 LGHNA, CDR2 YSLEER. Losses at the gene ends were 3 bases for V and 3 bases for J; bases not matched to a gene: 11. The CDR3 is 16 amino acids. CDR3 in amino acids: CASSQTTGFLFYEQYF. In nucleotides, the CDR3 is TGCGCCAGCAGCCAGACGACAGGGTTTCTTTTCTACGAGCAGTACTTC.

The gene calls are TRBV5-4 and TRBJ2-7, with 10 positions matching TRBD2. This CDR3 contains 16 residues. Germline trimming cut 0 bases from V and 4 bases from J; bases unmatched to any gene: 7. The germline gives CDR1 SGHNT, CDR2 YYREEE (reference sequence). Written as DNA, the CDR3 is TGTGCCAGCAGCTTGGGGGCTAGCGGGAGTAGGTACGAGCAGTACTTC. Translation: CASSLGASGSRYEQYF.

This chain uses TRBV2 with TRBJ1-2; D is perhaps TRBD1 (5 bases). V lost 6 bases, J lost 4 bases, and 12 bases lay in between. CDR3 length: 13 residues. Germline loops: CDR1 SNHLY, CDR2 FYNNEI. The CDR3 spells CASSEGTGYGYTF. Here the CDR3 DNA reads TGTGCCAGCAGCGAGGGGACTGGCTATGGCTACACCTTC.

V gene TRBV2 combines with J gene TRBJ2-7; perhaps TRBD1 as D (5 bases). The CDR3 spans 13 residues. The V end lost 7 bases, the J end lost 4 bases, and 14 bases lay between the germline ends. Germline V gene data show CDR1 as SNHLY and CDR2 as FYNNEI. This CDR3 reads CASMWTLGYEQYV. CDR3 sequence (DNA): TGTGCCAGCATGTGGACACTCGGTTACGAGCAGTACGTC.